This T cell receptor (beta chain) was identified in a study of control samples from healthy donors and cancer patients. There are 11 residues in the CDR3. V lost 6 bases to trimming and J lost 0 bases, with 3 bases between them. Germline loops: CDR1 MGHDK, CDR2 SYGVNS. Sequencing was performed with immunoSEQ multiplex PCR; in TCRdb, only in-frame clones are kept and a portion is missing. The data show approximately 120,000 clones, about 87% seen once. The V call is TRBV25-1, the J call TRBJ2-7; D uncertain. The receptor was derived from a man in his 60s in good health. Material for sequencing was blood. For the CDR3, the DNA is TGTGCCAGCAGCACCTCCTACGAGCAGTACTTC. Encoded protein: CASSTSYEQYF.